This passage covers 20 T cell receptor beta chains from one sample sequenced in a study of control samples from healthy donors and cancer patients. TCRdb's table, derived via immunoSEQ multiplex PCR, lists solely in-frame clones and lacks some. The table lists 100,000 to 150,000 clones, 75% to 95% of them singletons, with around 8.9% in the top ten. Sequencing was performed on blood. These receptors all come from a man younger than 35 in good health.

This clone was observed a few times. Here the CDR3 DNA reads TGTGCCAGCAGCTCCAATAGCGGAGGTTCCTACAATGAGCAGTTCTTC. Amino acid sequence: CASSSNSGGSYNEQFF. The rearrangement links TRBV7-3 to TRBJ2-1; maybe TRBD2 (6 bases). Germline CDR1 is SGHTA and CDR2 is FQGTGA. Trimming shortened V by 4 bases and J by 1 base, and 14 bases separated the two germline ends. CDR3 length: 16 amino acids. Variable domain in full (rest from reference TRBV7-3 and TRBJ2-1): GAGVSQTPSNKVTEKGKYVELRCDPISGHTALYWYRQSLGQGPEFLIYFQGTGAADDSGLPNDRFFAVRPEGSVSTLKIQRTERGDSAVYLCASSSNSGGSYNEQFFGPGTRLTVL.

V and J are TRBV6-5 and TRBJ1-2, with 7 bases that match TRBD1. The CDR3 extends over 16 amino acids. Germline CDR1 reads MNHEY; CDR2 reads SVGAGI. V lost 1 base, J lost 2 bases, and 7 bases stayed unmatched. Here the CDR3 DNA reads TGTGCCAGCAGTTACTTCGAGACAGGGTCGAACTATGGCTACACCTTC. The encoded protein is CASSYFETGSNYGYTF.

This clone was observed a few times. The chain carries TRBV20-1 and TRBJ2-2; D is tentatively TRBD1 or TRBD2 (5 bases each). Germline V gene lookup returns CDR1 DFQATT and CDR2 SNEGSKA (reference sequence). This CDR3 is 14 amino acids long. Trimming left V 3 bases short and J 3 bases short, with 11 bases between. CDR3 sequence: CSASEGSDTGELFF. The CDR3 bases are TGCAGTGCTAGTGAGGGGAGCGACACCGGGGAGCTGTTTTTT.

The chain employs TRBV19 and TRBJ1-1; D is unresolved. CDR3 length: 15 residues. CDR1 LNHDA and CDR2 SQIVND come from the germline V gene (reference sequence). Trimming removed 4 bases from V and 0 bases from J, with 12 bases in between. CDR3 protein: CASSTTWYLNTEAFF. CDR3 DNA sequence: TGTGCCAGTAGTACAACATGGTATCTGAACACTGAAGCTTTCTTT.

This clone came up a few times. This sequence joins TRBV27 and TRBJ2-1; 7 bases map to TRBD2. CDR3 size: 17 residues. Germline V lookup: CDR1 MNHEY, CDR2 SMNVEV (reference sequence). The junction had 11 bases not matched to a gene; V was cut back by 6 bases and J by 0 bases. The CDR3 here is CASSPGGGPSSYNEQFF. The CDR3 DNA sequence: TGTGCCAGCAGCCCGGGGGGTGGGCCGAGCTCCTACAATGAGCAGTTCTTC.

The genes are TRBV14 and TRBJ1-1, with D hard to call. The CDR3 is made up of 13 amino acids. Trimming shortened V by 0 bases and J by 2 bases, and 4 bases separated the two germline ends. Looked up from germline, CDR1 is SGHDN and CDR2 is FVKESK. CDR3: CASSQDRNTEAFF. The CDR3, as DNA: TGTGCCAGCAGCCAAGACAGAAACACTGAAGCTTTCTTT.

The rearrangement links TRBV2 to TRBJ1-5; D not resolved. Germline values: CDR1 SNHLY, CDR2 FYNNEI. The length of the CDR3 is 12 residues. The germline V and J ends were trimmed by 4 bases and 10 bases, with 11 bases remaining between them. This CDR3 reads CASSGGFAPQHF. CDR3 DNA: TGTGCCAGCAGTGGGGGTTTTGCACCCCAGCATTTT.

The chain recombines TRBV15 with TRBJ1-1; the D gene is possibly TRBD1 (5 bases). The CDR3 sequence is 15 residues long. The germline V gene has CDR1 LNHNV and CDR2 YYDKDF (reference sequence). Deletions cut 3 bases from V and 7 bases from J, with 18 bases between. The CDR3 nucleotides read TGTGCCACCAGCAGCGAAACGGGACTTAATGGTGAAGCTTTCTTT. As protein: CATSSETGLNGEAFF. Complete variable domain (other parts from reference TRBV15 and TRBJ1-1): DAMVIQNPRYQVTQFGKPVTLSCSQTLNHNVMYWYQQKSSQAPKLLFHYYDKDFNNEADTPDNFQSRRPNTSFCFLDIRSPGLGDTAMYLCATSSETGLNGEAFFGQGTRLTVV.

As DNA, the CDR3 is TGCGCCAGCAGCTTGGGGACAGGGGGTCTTTACTCTGGAAACACCATATATTTT. Translating gives CASSLGTGGLYSGNTIYF. The chain has TRBV5-1 and TRBJ1-3, with 10 bases matching TRBD1. Losses at the gene ends were 0 bases for V and 0 bases for J; bases not matched to a gene: 6. The CDR3 has 18 residues. CDR1 and CDR2 from the germline V gene are SGHRS and YFSETQ.

The chain couples TRBV4-2 to TRBJ2-1; D uncertain. The CDR3 consists of 18 residues. V lost 0 bases and J 4 bases, leaving 19 bases between the germline ends. Germline assignment: CDR1 LGHNA and CDR2 YNFKEQ. The CDR3 DNA reads TGTGCCAGCAGCCAAGATCCCCTTCTGACCCTGGGATACAATGAGCAGTTCTTC. It codes for CASSQDPLLTLGYNEQFF.

The chain uses TRBV30 and TRBJ1-2, with 7 bases identical to TRBD1. The junction had 13 bases not matched to a gene; V was cut back by 7 bases and J by 5 bases. The CDR3 runs to 14 residues. CDR1 GTSNPN and CDR2 SVGIG come from the germline V gene (reference sequence). DNA for the CDR3: TGTGCCTCGACAGGGTCCCAGCCCGGGTATGGCTACACCTTC. Translation gives CASTGSQPGYGYTF.

The table lists this clone with a few counts. The V and J genes are TRBV6-5 and TRBJ2-2; the D is unclear. The CDR3 sequence is 14 residues long. CDR1 and CDR2 from the germline V gene are MNHEY and SVGAGI. Trimming pared 0 bases from V and 5 bases from J, leaving 7 bases between. In DNA form, the CDR3 reads TGTGCCAGCAGTTACTCCGTCGGGACCGGGGAGCTGTTTTTT. Its protein product is CASSYSVGTGELFF.

The genes are TRBV12-3 or TRBV12-4 and TRBJ1-2; 7 bases map to TRBD1. The CDR3 extends over 13 amino acids. J gave up 14 bases and V 6 bases, and 15 bases lay outside the gene matches. The CDR3 DNA reads as TGTGCCAGCAGCCCGTTTCTGGGACAGCTAAGAACCTTC. It is translated as CASSPFLGQLRTF.

The chain employs TRBV11-3 and TRBJ1-1; 7 positions match TRBD1. The CDR3 is 13 amino acids. Germline V gene data show CDR1 as SGHNT and CDR2 as YENEEA. V dropped 5 bases and J dropped 7; count of bases not matched to a gene: 7. CDR3: CASSADRMGEAFF. Written as DNA, the CDR3 is TGTGCCAGCAGCGCGGACAGGATGGGTGAAGCTTTCTTT.

The chain has TRBV3-1 (or the pseudogene TRBV3-2) and TRBJ2-3; D unclear. CDR3 length: 15 amino acids. Germline CDR1 LGHDT, CDR2 YNNKEL (reference sequence). The V and J ends lost 0 bases and 1 base respectively, with 8 bases between them. The CDR3, as DNA: TGTGCCAGCAGCCAAGATCCCCCTGGCACAGATACGCAGTATTTT. It is translated as CASSQDPPGTDTQYF.

Note on this clone: Within the sample, other DNA sequences also encode this same CDR3. The chain combines TRBV5-1 with TRBJ2-2; tentatively, D is TRBD2 (6 bases). Trimming stripped 4 bases from V and 4 bases from J, with 8 bases between. CDR1 is SGHRS, CDR2 YFSETQ, per germline. The CDR3 extends over 13 amino acids. The CDR3 nucleotides are TGCGCCAGCAGCCTGGGGGGCACCGGGGAGCTGTTTTTT. Protein product: CASSLGGTGELFF.

The chain has TRBV5-4 and TRBJ1-2; TRBD1 matches at 7 bases. After removal of 3 bases from V and 0 bases from J, the junction contained 11 bases not matched to a gene. Germline-derived CDR1 and CDR2 are SGHNT and YYREEE (reference sequence). The CDR3 has 17 amino acids. DNA for the CDR3: TGTGCCAGCAGCTCCTCTCTAGGGGGCCCTTCTAACTATGGCTACACCTTC. Translating gives CASSSSLGGPSNYGYTF.

The gene calls are TRBV5-5 and TRBJ2-6; TRBD1 or TRBD2 may be the D gene (6 bases each). V was cut by 1 base and J by 0 bases, with 20 bases left in between. This CDR3 comprises 20 residues. Germline V gives CDR1 SGHKS, CDR2 YYEKEE (reference sequence). The CDR3 DNA is TGTGCCAGCAGCTTGCGTGCCTACGGGGGCGGACGCTCTGGGGCCAACGTCCTGACTTTC. Protein: CASSLRAYGGGRSGANVLTF.

The V and J genes are TRBV5-1 and TRBJ1-2, with a possible D match to TRBD1 (5 bases). This CDR3 is built from 13 residues. Trimming took 5 bases from V and 1 from J, leaving 9 bases between them. Germline lookup yields CDR1 SGHRS and CDR2 YFSETQ. CDR3 in DNA: TGCGCCAGCAGGGGGGACGGTAACTATGGCTACACCTTC. Protein: CASRGDGNYGYTF.

V usage is TRBV4-1 and J usage is TRBJ1-1, with TRBD1 matching over 9 bases. CDR3 length: 19 amino acids. Germline-derived CDR1 and CDR2 are MGHRA and YSYEKL. V was clipped by 0 bases and J by 3 bases; unmatched bases: 14. This chain's CDR3 is CASSQDPGTGLILDTEAFF. The CDR3 DNA reads TGCGCCAGCAGCCAAGATCCAGGGACAGGGCTAATTCTGGACACTGAAGCTTTCTTT.